Listed below are T cell receptor beta chains from one sample, sequenced in a study of vaccination effects on CD4 cells after COVID-19. Measured with immunoSEQ multiplex PCR; TCRdb has only the in-frame clones, and not every one. The sample has roughly 59,000 clones; 78% are singletons. These receptors are not linked to any known antigen. This material consisted of CD4+ T cells from PBMCs cultured with HCoV-OC43 spike peptides, taken after COVID-19 vaccination. These receptors were obtained from a human donor who received a COVID-19 vaccine. Each CDR3 is given with its conserved first and last residue. A D gene is named only where the DNA matches it firmly. The listing skips clone size in some rows; elsewhere it reads once, few, many or a size class.

clone_size	v_call	j_call	d_call	cdr3_aa	cdr3_nt
few	TRBV6-6	TRBJ1-1	-	CASSAPRQVVNTEAFF	TGTGCCAGCAGTGCTCCCCGGCAGGTAGTGAACACTGAAGCTTTCTTT
-	TRBV25-1	TRBJ2-5	TRBD1	CASSPAGGQGEETQYF	TGTGCCAGCAGTCCTGCCGGAGGACAGGGAGAAGAGACCCAGTACTTC
-	TRBV7-9	TRBJ1-3	-	CASSPVGSGNTIYF	TGTGCCAGCAGCCCCGTGGGGTCTGGAAACACCATATATTTT
-	TRBV7-2	TRBJ2-5	-	CASSLGASKKREPQETQYF	TGTGCCAGCAGCTTAGGTGCGTCCAAAAAAAGGGAGCCCCAAGAGACCCAGTACTTC
-	TRBV10-1	TRBJ2-3	-	CASERGGGSAGTDTQYF	TGCGCCAGCGAGAGAGGGGGGGGCTCGGCTGGCACAGATACGCAGTATTTT
-	TRBV10-3	TRBJ2-5	-	CAISEGVAGSGAETQYF	TGTGCCATCAGTGAGGGCGTAGCTGGCTCAGGGGCGGAGACCCAGTACTTC
-	TRBV6-2/TRBV6-3	TRBJ1-2	-	CASSSLQRTDLYGYTF	TGTGCCAGCAGCTCACTACAGAGGACGGATCTCTATGGCTACACCTTC
-	TRBV5-1	TRBJ2-5	-	CASNRDQETQYF	TGCGCCAGCAACAGGGACCAAGAGACCCAGTACTTC
-	TRBV6-1	TRBJ2-2	-	CASSELQGGRGELFF	TGTGCCAGCAGTGAACTTCAAGGGGGTCGAGGGGAGCTGTTTTTT
few	TRBV3-1/TRBV3-2	TRBJ2-3	TRBD2	CASSQYIGSGGRGKKDTQYF	TGTGCCAGCAGCCAATATATTGGTAGCGGGGGCCGGGGAAAGAAAGATACGCAGTATTTT
few	TRBV2	TRBJ2-2	-	CASSEAGRNTGELFF	TGTGCCAGCAGTGAAGCGGGGAGAAACACCGGGGAGCTGTTTTTT
-	TRBV27	TRBJ1-4	-	CASSFVGIGEKLFF	TGTGCCAGCAGTTTCGTGGGGATCGGTGAAAAACTGTTTTTT